These 28 T cell receptor beta chains came from one sample sequenced in a study of vaccination and CD4 T cells after COVID-19. Regarding treatment: roughly 10-day PBMC culture with coronavirus spike peptide pools or control peptides (ViraFEST assay). An Oncomine TCR Beta short-read assay was used to sequence the DNA from cultured CD4+ T cells. TCRdb fed the PCR reads into MiXCR, producing one record per CDR3 protein. The sample yields 10,000 or so distinct CDR3 sequences, 25% to 35% seen once. The antigens these receptors bind are not known. Here the sequenced sample was CD4+ T cells from blood, cultured in vitro, taken after SARS-CoV-2 vaccination. These receptors were taken from a human donor who had recovered from COVID-19.

This clonotype was counted between two and nine times. The V and J genes are TRBV7-3 and TRBJ2-7; 11 nucleotides line up with TRBD2. CDR1 is SGHTA and CDR2 is FQGTGA in the germline V gene. CDR3 length: 14 residues. The V segment lost 5 bases and the J segment 6 bases; nucleotides outside the gene matches: 6. CDR3 in DNA: TGTGCCAGCAGCCTACTAGCGGGAGTTGGCGAGCAGTACTTC. Residues: CASSLLAGVGEQYF.

The chain carries TRBV28 and TRBJ2-7; maybe TRBD2 (7 bases). CDR1 and CDR2 from the germline V gene are MDHEN and SYDVKM. Trimming pared 1 base from V and 7 bases from J, leaving 17 bases between. The CDR3 is 15 amino acids. CDR3 bases: TGTGCCAGCAGTTTATTATCCGGGGGGCAGGGGGAGCAGTACTTC. Translated, it gives CASSLLSGGQGEQYF.

This clonotype showed up just a few times. The chain employs TRBV28 and TRBJ2-7; D is possibly TRBD1 (5 bases). The V end lost 6 bases, the J end lost 0 bases, and 15 bases lay between the germline ends. This CDR3 region has 15 residues. Germline V gene data show CDR1 as MDHEN and CDR2 as SYDVKM. The CDR3 nucleotides are TGTGCCAGCAGCGTCGAAGGGGCCCCCTCCTACGAGCAGTACTTC. This gives the protein CASSVEGAPSYEQYF.

The V gene is TRBV20-1, the J gene TRBJ2-5; 7 nucleotides align to TRBD1. The CDR3 is 15 amino acids. After removal of 2 bases from V and 1 base from J, the junction contained 7 bases not matched to a gene. Germline V gene lookup returns CDR1 DFQATT and CDR2 SNEGSKA (reference sequence). The CDR3 bases are TGCAGTGCTAGATTTCCGTCAGGGGGCCAAGAGACCCAGTACTTC. Translation gives CSARFPSGGQETQYF.

The chain is built from TRBV24-1 and TRBJ2-2; tentative D call: TRBD2 (5 bases). The germline CDR1 and CDR2 sequences are KGHDR and SFDVKD. V lost 1 base and J lost 6, with 8 bases in between. The CDR3 loop spans 14 amino acids. The CDR3 DNA reads TGTGCCACCAGTGATTTCCTAGCCTCCGGGGAGCTGTTTTTT. The encoded protein is CATSDFLASGELFF.

The V gene is TRBV28, the J gene TRBJ1-5; the D is unclear. V was cut by 5 bases and J by 0 bases, with 17 bases left in between. The CDR3 extends over 17 amino acids. CDR1 and CDR2 from the germline V gene are MDHEN and SYDVKM. CDR3 nucleotides: TGTGCCAGCAGTGGGTCAGGCGTTCGGTATAGCAATCAGCCCCAGCATTTT. Translation gives CASSGSGVRYSNQPQHF.

This clonotype was detected a few times. The chain carries TRBV7-2 and TRBJ2-7, with 7 bases identical to TRBD2. The CDR3 is made up of 12 amino acids. Germline CDR1 is SGHTA and CDR2 is FQGNSA. Losses at the gene ends were 3 bases for V and 6 bases for J; bases not matched to a gene: 2. In nucleotides, the CDR3 is TGTGCCAGCAGCTTTGCGGGAGTCGAGCAGTACTTC. This sequence encodes CASSFAGVEQYF.

This clonotype was counted between two and nine times. V gene TRBV6-1 combines with J gene TRBJ1-6; D uncertain. The V gene's germline CDR1 is MNHNS and CDR2 SASEGT. Deletions cut 0 bases from V and 0 bases from J, with 15 bases between. This CDR3 comprises 19 residues. In nucleotides, the CDR3 is TGTGCCAGCAGTGAAGCGGGGTCGTTGGTGTTCTCCTATAATTCACCCCTCCACTTT. This sequence encodes CASSEAGSLVFSYNSPLHF.

This chain connects TRBV4-1 to TRBJ1-2; D is perhaps TRBD1 (6 bases). V lost 3 bases and J lost 8, with 25 bases in between. Germline V gene sequence: CDR1 MGHRA, CDR2 YSYEKL. The CDR3 runs to 17 residues. The CDR3 is CASSHAKDRPGRGGYTF. The CDR3 DNA is TGCGCCAGCAGCCATGCAAAGGACAGACCGGGCCGAGGCGGCTACACCTTC.

This clonotype was found a few times. This chain joins TRBV12-3 or TRBV12-4 and TRBJ2-3; D perhaps matches TRBD2 (6 bases). The CDR3 has 12 amino acids. V lost 4 bases and J 8 bases, leaving 10 bases between the germline ends. CDR3 in DNA: TGTGCCAGCAGTTATAGCGGTGGTACGCAGTATTTT. Its protein product is CASSYSGGTQYF.

This clonotype was seen a few times. The V gene is TRBV6-1, the J gene TRBJ2-1, with 11 bases aligning to TRBD2. Germline trimming cut 6 bases from V and 1 base from J; bases unmatched to any gene: 5. The CDR3 extends over 16 amino acids. Germline CDR1 MNHNS, CDR2 SASEGT. The CDR3 region has the DNA TGTGCCAGCAGCCCCTTAGCGGGAGGGTCCTACAATGAGCAGTTCTTC. It codes for CASSPLAGGSYNEQFF.

The rearrangement links TRBV20-1 to TRBJ2-1, with 8 bases aligning to TRBD2. V lost 3 bases and J lost 2; bases outside the gene matches: 12. The CDR3 extends over 17 amino acids. CDR1 and CDR2 from the germline V gene are DFQATT and SNEGSKA (reference sequence). CDR3 DNA sequence: TGCAGTGCTAGGTCCCCTAGCGGGTTCCGAACCTACAATGAGCAGTTCTTC. Amino acid sequence: CSARSPSGFRTYNEQFF.

This clonotype was picked up a small number of times. The chain couples TRBV28 to TRBJ1-1; no clear D. Trimming cost V 8 bases and J 0 bases, with 22 bases left between them. The CDR3 runs 17 residues. Germline assignment: CDR1 MDHEN and CDR2 SYDVKM. Written as DNA, the CDR3 is TGTGCCAGCCTGCCTATTGGGCGCAGCAAGTTGAACACTGAAGCTTTCTTT. It specifies CASLPIGRSKLNTEAFF.

Only a few counts were recorded for this clonotype. This chain joins TRBV7-9 and TRBJ1-2, with TRBD1 identical over 9 bases. The V and J ends lost 7 bases and 8 bases, in that order; junction bases with no gene match: 26. This CDR3 has 19 residues. Germline CDR1 reads SEHNR; CDR2 reads FQNEAQ (reference sequence). The CDR3 spells CASNYPRDRASWLSEGYTF. For the CDR3, the DNA is TGTGCCAGCAACTATCCCCGGGACAGGGCCTCTTGGCTATCGGAAGGCTACACCTTC.

The rearrangement joins TRBV5-4 to TRBJ2-5, with 7 bases lining up with TRBD2. Per germline, CDR1 SGHNT and CDR2 YYREEE (reference sequence). The CDR3 is 16 residues long. V dropped 0 bases and J dropped 3; count of bases not matched to a gene: 8. This CDR3 reads CASSLENSGHKETQYF. Written as DNA, the CDR3 is TGTGCCAGCAGCTTGGAAAATAGCGGGCATAAAGAGACCCAGTACTTC.

The chain combines TRBV19 with TRBJ2-5, with TRBD2 identical over 10 bases. This CDR3 is built from 19 residues. V dropped 5 bases and J dropped 2; count of bases not matched to a gene: 17. Germline lookup yields CDR1 LNHDA and CDR2 SQIVND (reference sequence). The CDR3 protein is CASSYRTSGAIPLQETQYF. The CDR3 DNA reads TGTGCCAGTAGTTACAGGACTAGCGGAGCCATTCCATTACAAGAGACCCAGTACTTC.

V usage is TRBV18 and J usage is TRBJ1-1; D not certain. Germline loops: CDR1 KGHSH, CDR2 LQKENI. This CDR3 has 14 amino acids. Trimming took off 3 bases at V and 0 bases at J, with 8 bases between the two ends. The CDR3 coding sequence is TGTGCCAGCTCACCGGGAGCGGTGAACACTGAAGCTTTCTTT. It specifies CASSPGAVNTEAFF.

This chain joins TRBV12-3 or TRBV12-4 and TRBJ1-3; D is possibly TRBD1 (5 bases). Trimming left V 2 bases short and J 4 bases short, with 18 bases between. CDR3 size: 17 residues. The chain's CDR3 is CASSLKLLGREGNTIYF. CDR3 DNA sequence: TGTGCCAGCAGTTTAAAGTTGTTAGGCAGGGAGGGAAACACCATATATTTT.

The V call is TRBV15, the J call TRBJ2-1; 13 bases fit TRBD2. V lost 0 bases, J lost 12 bases, and 8 bases stayed unmatched. This CDR3 contains 16 residues. Germline V gene sequence: CDR1 LNHNV, CDR2 YYDKDF (reference sequence). CDR3 nucleotide sequence: TGTGCCACCAGCAGAGACAGGACTAGCGGGAGATTAGGGCAGTTCTTC. Protein product: CATSRDRTSGRLGQFF.

V and J are TRBV7-2 and TRBJ1-1, with a tentative D call TRBD1 (6 bases). V dropped 5 bases and J dropped 0 bases, with 16 bases sitting between them. The CDR3 spans 16 residues. Germline CDR1 SGHTA, CDR2 FQGNSA. DNA of the CDR3: TGTGCCAGCAGCGGAACAGGGATTCGGGTGAACACTGAAGCTTTCTTT. This translates into CASSGTGIRVNTEAFF.

Only a few counts were recorded for this clonotype. The DNA of the CDR3 is TGTGCCAGCAGCTTAGGGGGAAGCACCGGGGAGCTGTTTTTT. Its translation: CASSLGGSTGELFF. The chain has TRBV7-2 and TRBJ2-2; D remains unclear. The CDR3 consists of 14 residues. V dropped 1 base and J dropped 4 bases, with 7 bases sitting between them. Germline CDR1 and CDR2: SGHTA and FQGNSA.

V and J are TRBV10-3 and TRBJ2-7; D possibly uses TRBD1 or TRBD2 (6 bases each). Between the trimmed V and J ends, which lost 4 bases and 7 bases, there was a span of 14 bases. The germline V gene encodes CDR1 ENHRY and CDR2 SYGVKD. CDR3 length: 13 amino acids. The CDR3 DNA reads as TGTGCCATCAGTGGGACAGCTGGGGGGGAGCAGTACTTC. This sequence encodes CAISGTAGGEQYF.

The CDR3 bases are TGTGCCAGTACCCTACCGGGACAGAGAGATACGCAGTATTTT. Residues: CASTLPGQRDTQYF. The V and J genes are TRBV19 and TRBJ2-3; 7 positions agree with TRBD1. Germline V CDR1 and CDR2: LNHDA, SQIVND (reference sequence). The CDR3 extends over 14 amino acids. V was pared by 7 bases and J by 5 bases, with 9 bases of the junction left unmatched.

The CDR3 nucleotides read TGTGCCAGCAGCTTAGTCGGGCAGGGAAGTTACGAGCAGTACTTC. Translated: CASSLVGQGSYEQYF. This chain connects TRBV11-3 to TRBJ2-7; D possibly corresponds to TRBD1 (5 bases). The ends were cut back, 1 base at V and 4 bases at J, with 14 bases in the middle. This CDR3 is 15 amino acids long. Germline V gene data show CDR1 as SGHNT and CDR2 as YENEEA.

The V and J genes are TRBV10-3 and TRBJ2-5; 9 positions agree with TRBD2. CDR3 size: 15 residues. The V gene's germline CDR1 is ENHRY and CDR2 SYGVKD. The V gene end was trimmed by 2 bases and the J gene end by 2 bases; junction bases not matched to a gene: 3. CDR3: CAISEGLARQETQYF. The CDR3 coding sequence is TGTGCCATCAGTGAGGGACTAGCGAGGCAAGAGACCCAGTACTTC.

This clonotype was counted only a few times. The V and J genes are TRBV6-2 or TRBV6-3 and TRBJ2-7, with D possibly matching TRBD2 (6 bases). This CDR3 is 15 amino acids long. The V end lost 10 bases, the J end lost 5 bases, and 24 bases lay between the germline ends. CDR1 and CDR2 (germline): MNHEY, SVGEGT. CDR3 nucleotides: TGTGCCACGGGTGGAGGGACCCCCGTTCTGAACGAGCAGTACTTC. As protein: CATGGGTPVLNEQYF.

The rearrangement links TRBV20-1 to TRBJ1-2; D is unclear. CDR3 length: 16 residues. Germline-derived CDR1 and CDR2 are DFQATT and SNEGSKA (reference sequence). V gave up 5 bases and J gave up 4 bases, with 23 bases separating them. DNA for the CDR3: TGCAGTGCTGCTAATTTGCTGTTTCGAAAGACCTATGGCTACACCTTC. It translates to CSAANLLFRKTYGYTF.

The rearrangement joins TRBV4-2 to TRBJ2-7; 8 bases are shared with TRBD2. From germline, CDR1 is LGHNA and CDR2 YNFKEQ. This CDR3 contains 15 residues. V gave up 4 bases and J gave up 3 bases; unmatched junction bases: 8. The CDR3 here is CASSLLTSGSYEQYF. The CDR3 DNA reads TGTGCCAGCAGCCTCTTAACGAGCGGGAGCTACGAGCAGTACTTC.